A single sample is the source of the 32 T cell receptor beta chains below, sequenced in a study of Ad26.COV2.S vaccination and SARS-CoV-2 variants. This sample's treatment: around 19 received Ad26.COV2.S at low or high dose, single or two shots; several received placebo; per-sample allocation not given. All samples were drawn on day 63, counting from the first vaccine or placebo injection. Data came from immunoSEQ multiplex PCR; TCRdb stores just in-frame clones and leaves some out. The data hold some 320,000 clones, with 86% observed a single time. The material was peripheral blood, obtained in a trial of Ad26.COV2.S vaccine versus placebo. These receptor sequences come from a person aged 18-65 years who received the Ad26.COV2.S COVID-19 vaccine or a placebo.

The V call is TRBV5-1, the J call TRBJ1-6; D gene unclear. The V end lost 4 bases, the J end lost 0 bases, and 8 bases lay between the germline ends. Germline CDR1 reads SGHRS; CDR2 reads YFSETQ. This CDR3 has 15 residues. CDR3 coding DNA: TGCGCCAGCAGCGACGGAGCCTCCTATAATTCACCCCTCCACTTT. Translated: CASSDGASYNSPLHF.

The chain joins TRBV9 to TRBJ1-4; 7 nucleotides agree with TRBD1. Germline V gene data show CDR1 as SGDLS and CDR2 as YYNGEE. V was pared by 0 bases and J by 3 bases, with 5 bases of the junction left unmatched. This CDR3 spans 16 amino acids. CDR3 protein: CASSVGLTGANEKLFF. The CDR3, as DNA: TGTGCCAGCAGCGTAGGCCTCACAGGGGCTAATGAAAAACTGTTTTTT.

The chain is built from TRBV7-8 and TRBJ2-7; D is possibly TRBD1 (6 bases). Trimming took 5 bases from V and 7 from J, leaving 18 bases between them. The germline V gene has CDR1 SGHVS and CDR2 FQNEAQ. The CDR3 has 14 amino acids. The CDR3 reads CASSPRTARLEQYF. As DNA, the CDR3 is TGTGCCAGCAGCCCTCGGACAGCCCGCTTGGAGCAGTACTTC.

V usage is TRBV9 and J usage is TRBJ2-5, with D possibly TRBD2 on 6 matching bases. Germline V gives CDR1 SGDLS, CDR2 YYNGEE. The CDR3 runs 14 residues. Trimming stripped 4 bases from V and 2 bases from J, with 12 bases between. CDR3 sequence (DNA): TGTGCCAGCAGCCCTGGACTATTTCAAGAGACCCAGTACTTC. Residues: CASSPGLFQETQYF. Full variable domain (rest looked up from reference TRBV9 and TRBJ2-5): DSGVTQTPKHLITATGQRVTLRCSPRSGDLSVYWYQQSLDQGLQFLIQYYNGEERAKGNILERFSAQQFPDLHSELNLSSLELGDSALYFCASSPGLFQETQYFGPGTRLLVL.

The chain joins TRBV18 to TRBJ2-5; D gene unclear. Germline V gene lookup returns CDR1 KGHSH and CDR2 LQKENI. Trimming left V 3 bases short and J 3 bases short, with 8 bases between. The CDR3 has 13 amino acids. This CDR3 is CASSPQGEETQYF. The CDR3 coding sequence is TGTGCCAGCTCACCCCAAGGTGAAGAGACCCAGTACTTC.

The chain couples TRBV6-5 to TRBJ2-7, with D possibly TRBD1 on 8 matching bases. The CDR3 is 13 amino acids. Trimming took 5 bases from V and 6 from J, leaving 14 bases between them. Germline lookup yields CDR1 MNHEY and CDR2 SVGAGI. CDR3 sequence reads: CASSPQGGGEQYF. The CDR3 DNA reads TGTGCCAGCAGTCCACAGGGGGGGGGCGAGCAGTACTTC.

The sample holds one count of this clone. This chain joins TRBV9 and TRBJ1-3, with 7 bases aligning to TRBD1. Germline V gene lookup returns CDR1 SGDLS and CDR2 YYNGEE. The CDR3 loop spans 15 amino acids. With V trimmed by 2 bases and J by 8 bases, 10 bases remained unmatched. The CDR3 region has the DNA TGTGCCAGCAGCGTGGGACAGTGGCCCGGGGACACCATATATTTT. Its translation: CASSVGQWPGDTIYF.

In its sample, this clone was seen a few times. This rearrangement joins TRBV11-2 to TRBJ1-2; maybe TRBD1 (5 bases). Per the germline V gene, CDR1 is SGHAT and CDR2 is FQNNGV. The V and J ends lost 5 bases and 4 bases respectively, with 11 bases between them. The CDR3 is 13 amino acids. The CDR3, as DNA: TGTGCCAGCAGCCCCCAGGGAGTCTATGGCTACACCTTC. Protein: CASSPQGVYGYTF. Complete variable domain (other parts from reference TRBV11-2 and TRBJ1-2): EAGVAQSPRYKIIEKRQSVAFWCNPISGHATLYWYQQILGQGPKLLIQFQNNGVVDDSQLPKDRFSAERLKGVDSTLKIQPAKLEDSAVYLCASSPQGVYGYTFGSGTRLTVV.

This clone was observed a single time. The chain is built from TRBV10-2 and TRBJ2-7, with 8 bases identical to TRBD2. The CDR3 is 15 amino acids. Unmatched junction bases numbered 8, after V lost 0 bases and J lost 7 bases. The V gene's germline CDR1 is WSHSY and CDR2 SAAADI. CDR3 region: CASSESARGDREQYF. The CDR3 DNA reads TGCGCCAGCAGTGAGTCAGCGCGGGGGGATCGGGAGCAGTACTTC.

The V gene is TRBV27, the J gene TRBJ2-7; D gene ambiguous. This CDR3 spans 11 amino acids. Trimming cost V 4 bases and J 4 bases, with 5 bases left between them. Looked up from germline, CDR1 is MNHEY and CDR2 is SMNVEV (reference sequence). CDR3 nucleotide sequence: TGTGCCAGCAGTTCGGTATACGAGCAGTACTTC. Translating it yields CASSSVYEQYF.

The rearrangement links TRBV20-1 to TRBJ2-1; 8 bases align to TRBD2. After removal of 3 bases from V and 9 bases from J, the junction contained 13 bases not matched to a gene. The CDR3 consists of 15 residues. From germline, CDR1 is DFQATT and CDR2 SNEGSKA (reference sequence). CDR3 nucleotides: TGCAGTGCTAGTCGCACGGGGGGGCTAAGTGCTGAGCAGTTCTTC. Encoded protein: CSASRTGGLSAEQFF.

The CDR3 DNA follows: TGTGCCAGCAGCCTATCCGGGGGGAAAACTAATGAAAAACTGTTTTTT. Its protein is CASSLSGGKTNEKLFF. The J gene is TRBJ1-4, the V gene TRBV11-2; a weak D match, TRBD1 (5 bases). The CDR3 covers 16 residues. V was pared by 5 bases and J by 1 base, with 14 bases between. Germline V gene sequence: CDR1 SGHAT, CDR2 FQNNGV.

The CDR3 protein is CASSSSQVLLFSGANVLTF. The CDR3 nucleotides read TGTGCCAGTAGTTCCTCACAGGTTCTCCTCTTCTCTGGGGCCAACGTCCTGACTTTC. The chain combines TRBV19 with TRBJ2-6; D is perhaps TRBD1 (5 bases). Germline V gene data show CDR1 as LNHDA and CDR2 as SQIVND (reference sequence). The V gene lost 5 bases and the J gene lost 0 bases, with 20 bases spanning the gap. This CDR3 is built from 19 residues.

This rearrangement joins TRBV6-5 to TRBJ2-1, with 8 bases matching TRBD1. CDR3 length: 15 amino acids. Germline V gene sequence: CDR1 MNHEY, CDR2 SVGAGI. V lost 5 bases and J lost 5; bases outside the gene matches: 8. CDR3 DNA: TGTGCCAGCAGTAGGAGGACAGGGTTCAACAATGAGCAGTTCTTC. It yields the protein CASSRRTGFNNEQFF.

The chain has TRBV5-4 and TRBJ2-2; tentatively, D is TRBD1 (7 bases). The CDR3 covers 15 residues. The V end lost 4 bases, the J end lost 2 bases, and 12 bases lay between the germline ends. CDR1 is SGHNT, CDR2 YYREEE, per germline (reference sequence). The CDR3: CASSAGQTNTGELFF. For the CDR3, the DNA is TGTGCCAGCAGCGCGGGACAGACAAACACCGGGGAGCTGTTTTTT.

This chain connects TRBV30 to TRBJ1-2; TRBD1 matches at 12 bases. V was pared by 3 bases and J by 3 bases, with 8 bases of the junction left unmatched. This CDR3 contains 16 residues. In germline, CDR1 is GTSNPN, CDR2 SVGIG (reference sequence). The CDR3 is CAWRGQGAALHYGYTF. CDR3 coding DNA: TGTGCCTGGAGGGGACAGGGGGCCGCCTTACACTATGGCTACACCTTC.

The V and J genes are TRBV9 and TRBJ1-2; 9 positions match TRBD1. CDR1 is SGDLS and CDR2 is YYNGEE in the germline V gene. This CDR3 spans 15 amino acids. V was clipped by 0 bases and J by 8 bases; unmatched bases: 8. The DNA of the CDR3 is TGTGCCAGCAGCGTAGGAGCCGGGACAGGGAACGGCTACACCTTC. Translating gives CASSVGAGTGNGYTF.

V gene TRBV11-3 combines with J gene TRBJ2-1; the match to TRBD1 covers 7 bases. V dropped 5 bases and J dropped 1; count of bases not matched to a gene: 5. Per the germline V gene, CDR1 is SGHNT and CDR2 is YENEEA. CDR3 length equals 15 residues. The CDR3 loop reads CASSPRQGSYNEQFF. The DNA for the CDR3 is TGTGCCAGCAGCCCCCGACAGGGTTCCTACAATGAGCAGTTCTTC.

This clone came up once. The chain uses TRBV29-1 and TRBJ2-6, with D perhaps matching TRBD1 (7 bases). This CDR3 region has 17 residues. Germline V gives CDR1 SQVTM, CDR2 ANQGSEA. Trimming left V 4 bases short and J 0 bases short, with 16 bases between. The DNA of the CDR3 is TGCAGCGTTGTGTCCAGGGGGGACCGCTCTGGGGCCAACGTCCTGACTTTC. Its protein is CSVVSRGDRSGANVLTF.

The J gene is TRBJ2-1, the V gene TRBV7-2, with TRBD2 identical over 13 bases. This CDR3 contains 15 residues. The J segment lost 10 bases and the V segment lost 7 bases, leaving 10 bases of the junction unmatched. From germline, CDR1 is SGHTA and CDR2 FQGNSA. CDR3 region: CASIPTSGGAEEQFF. The CDR3 region has the DNA TGTGCCAGCATCCCTACTAGCGGGGGGGCCGAGGAGCAGTTCTTC.

The chain combines TRBV14 with TRBJ2-1; D not certain. CDR3 length: 15 amino acids. Germline V gene data show CDR1 as SGHDN and CDR2 as FVKESK. V was trimmed by 6 bases and J by 0 bases, leaving 12 bases between them. CDR3 protein: CASSYFPSSYNEQFF. CDR3 in DNA: TGTGCCAGCAGTTACTTCCCGAGCTCCTACAATGAGCAGTTCTTC.

This clone came up a few times. The V call is TRBV6-2 or TRBV6-3, the J call TRBJ2-7; D not certain. The length of the CDR3 is 12 residues. From germline, CDR1 is MNHEY and CDR2 SVGEGT. Trimming stripped 5 bases from V and 0 bases from J, with 5 bases between. The CDR3, as DNA: TGTGCCAGCAGTGGTTTCTCCTACGAGCAGTACTTC. Amino acid sequence: CASSGFSYEQYF.

The rearrangement links TRBV2 to TRBJ1-1, with TRBD1 identical over 7 bases. Losses at the gene ends were 5 bases for V and 5 bases for J; bases not matched to a gene: 5. This CDR3 region has 13 residues. Germline V CDR1 and CDR2: SNHLY, FYNNEI. The CDR3 region is CASSTGARTEAFF. The CDR3 region has the DNA TGTGCCAGCAGTACAGGGGCGAGGACTGAAGCTTTCTTT.

The J gene is TRBJ2-7, the V gene TRBV5-4; TRBD1 aligns across 8 bases. The junction had 9 bases not matched to a gene; V was cut back by 4 bases and J by 0 bases. Germline assignment: CDR1 SGHNT and CDR2 YYREEE (reference sequence). The CDR3 has 16 residues. CDR3 region: CASSGPWTGTSYEQYF. In DNA, the CDR3 is TGTGCCAGCAGCGGCCCTTGGACAGGGACCTCCTACGAGCAGTACTTC.

The chain joins TRBV5-1 to TRBJ2-4, with a tentative D call TRBD1 (5 bases). Trimming shortened V by 0 bases and J by 5 bases, and 6 bases separated the two germline ends. Germline V gene lookup returns CDR1 SGHRS and CDR2 YFSETQ. The length of the CDR3 is 13 residues. CDR3 nucleotide sequence: TGCGCCAGCAGCTTGGAAGGGGAAAACATTCAGTACTTC. Amino acids: CASSLEGENIQYF. The full variable domain, its missing parts supplied by reference TRBV5-1 and TRBJ2-4, is KAGVTQTPRYLIKTRGQQVTLSCSPISGHRSVSWYQQTPGQGLQFLFEYFSETQRNKGNFPGRFSGRQFSNSRSEMNVSTLELGDSALYLCASSLEGENIQYFGAGTRLSVL.

This chain connects TRBV18 to TRBJ1-5; weak D call: TRBD1 (5 bases). V lost 6 bases to trimming and J lost 7 bases, with 13 bases between them. The germline gives CDR1 KGHSH, CDR2 LQKENI. The CDR3 has 13 amino acids. CDR3 DNA sequence: TGTGCCAGCTCCCGGGGGATCGAGCAGCCCCAGCATTTT. Translating gives CASSRGIEQPQHF.

This sequence joins TRBV6-5 and TRBJ2-2, with D possibly being TRBD1 (5 bases). CDR3 length: 15 amino acids. The V gene lost 1 base and the J gene lost 4 bases, with 10 bases spanning the gap. Germline V gene data show CDR1 as MNHEY and CDR2 as SVGAGI. Here the CDR3 reads CASSYFPGLTGELFF. CDR3 in DNA: TGTGCCAGCAGTTACTTTCCAGGGCTCACCGGGGAGCTGTTTTTT.

For this clone: At the DNA level, this CDR3 is encoded by other sequences in the same sample as well. V and J are TRBV9 and TRBJ1-6; D not certain. Trimming pared 4 bases from V and 7 bases from J, leaving 12 bases between. The CDR3 covers 14 residues. Germline assignment: CDR1 SGDLS and CDR2 YYNGEE. CDR3 region: CASSPRQGNSPLHF. CDR3 DNA sequence: TGTGCCAGCAGCCCCCGACAAGGCAATTCACCCCTCCACTTT.

J is TRBJ1-1 and V is TRBV9; D perhaps matches TRBD1 (6 bases). This CDR3 spans 13 amino acids. Germline lookup yields CDR1 SGDLS and CDR2 YYNGEE. Trimming pared 3 bases from V and 11 bases from J, leaving 17 bases between. CDR3 loop: CASSGVGGAGAFF. The CDR3 DNA reads as TGTGCCAGCAGCGGAGTGGGGGGCGCGGGTGCTTTCTTT. Complete variable domain (other parts from reference TRBV9 and TRBJ1-1): DSGVTQTPKHLITATGQRVTLRCSPRSGDLSVYWYQQSLDQGLQFLIQYYNGEERAKGNILERFSAQQFPDLHSELNLSSLELGDSALYFCASSGVGGAGAFFGQGTRLTVV.

The chain combines TRBV7-7 with TRBJ2-2; 9 positions agree with TRBD2. J gave up 4 bases and V 5 bases, and 5 bases lay outside the gene matches. Germline V gene lookup returns CDR1 SSHAT and CDR2 FNYEAQ (reference sequence). The CDR3 is made up of 15 amino acids. CDR3 amino acids: CASSDSGGGTGELFF. The CDR3 bases are TGTGCCAGCAGCGATAGCGGGGGCGGCACCGGGGAGCTGTTTTTT. The entire variable domain, with the rest obtained from reference TRBV7-7 and TRBJ2-2, is as follows: GAGVSQSPRYKVTKRGQDVTLRCDPISSHATLYWYQQALGQGPEFLTYFNYEAQPDKSGLPSDRFSAERPEGSISTLTIQRTEQRDSAMYRCASSDSGGGTGELFFGEGSRLTVL.

This clone was seen a single time. The J gene is TRBJ1-5, the V gene TRBV30; possible D gene TRBD1, 5 bases. Germline V lookup: CDR1 GTSNPN, CDR2 SVGIG (reference sequence). The CDR3 is 13 amino acids. V lost 7 bases and J lost 7, with 17 bases in between. In DNA form, the CDR3 reads TGTGCCTCCGGACGGGGGGGGGACCAGCCCCAGCATTTT. Protein sequence: CASGRGGDQPQHF.

V gene TRBV5-1 combines with J gene TRBJ1-1; TRBD1 matches at 8 bases. CDR1 and CDR2 from the germline V gene are SGHRS and YFSETQ. The CDR3 extends over 13 amino acids. V shed 7 bases and J 7 bases; nucleotides not matched to a gene: 9. The CDR3 is CASATGTGSEAFF. The CDR3 region has the DNA TGCGCCAGCGCGACCGGGACAGGTAGTGAAGCTTTCTTT.